The clone carrying this TCR beta chain was observed a handful of times. The sample originates from a study of blood T cell repertoires in COVID-19. Study summary: Samples of COVID-19 (acute and convalescent) were obtained from the United States, Italy and Spain.

The CDR3 is 13 residues long. In germline, CDR1 is SGDLS, CDR2 YYNGEE. Trimming left V 3 bases short and J 5 bases short, with 10 bases between. Assay used: immunoSEQ multiplex PCR; TCRdb lists only in-frame clones, some missing. Of about 240,000 clones in the sample, approximately 78% were seen once. The rearrangement joins TRBV9 to TRBJ2-3; the D is unclear. The source is a woman aged 60-75 years with active or convalescent COVID-19. The sample consisted of peripheral blood. CDR3 loop: CASSAPSVDTQYF. The CDR3 DNA sequence: TGTGCCAGCAGCGCCCCGTCTGTAGATACGCAGTATTTT.